One and the same sample provided the 4 T cell receptor beta chains below, sequenced in a study of CD8 T cells in Susac syndrome. An input of about 0.5 to 1 ug of RNA was subjected to reverse transcription using random hexamers. One entry per CDR3 protein results from TCRdb running MiXCR on the immunoSEQ multiplex PCR reads. The repertoire has roughly 130,000 distinct CDR3 sequences, roughly 94% of them found once; the top ten carry 0.25% to 0.3%. The sample taken for sequencing was CD8+ T cells from PBMCs. These receptors were taken from a human donor with Susac syndrome.

The rearrangement links TRBV5-1 to TRBJ1-5; D is undetermined. This CDR3 comprises 16 residues. The V gene's germline CDR1 is SGHRS and CDR2 YFSETQ. The V end was cut by 4 bases, the J end by 0 bases, with 14 bases between. The CDR3 nucleotides read TGCGCCAGCAGCCTCTTGGGCGGCGATAGCAATCAGCCCCAGCATTTT. Translating it yields CASSLLGGDSNQPQHF.

The chain has TRBV7-2 and TRBJ2-5, with 11 positions matching TRBD1. Germline lookup yields CDR1 SGHTA and CDR2 FQGNSA. The trim removed 4 bases at V and 5 bases at J, leaving 6 bases unmatched. CDR3 size: 15 residues. The CDR3: CASSSRTGGGETQYF. The DNA for the CDR3 is TGTGCCAGCAGCTCAAGGACAGGGGGCGGGGAGACCCAGTACTTC.

In this sample, this clonotype turned up once. V usage is TRBV4-1 and J usage is TRBJ2-3, with D perhaps assigned TRBD1 or TRBD2 (5 bases each). The CDR3 covers 17 residues. In germline, CDR1 is MGHRA, CDR2 YSYEKL. V gave up 0 bases and J gave up 2 bases, with 15 bases separating them. Written as DNA, the CDR3 is TGCGCCAGCAGCCAAGATGGGGGTAGCCCCCTCACAGATACGCAGTATTTT. Translating it yields CASSQDGGSPLTDTQYF.

The chain joins TRBV12-3 or TRBV12-4 to TRBJ1-2; D is undetermined. The germline V and J ends were trimmed by 5 bases and 5 bases, with 18 bases remaining between them. This CDR3 is 15 amino acids long. In nucleotides, the CDR3 is TGTGCCAGCAGTCCCCGGGGTCTTATCTGGTATGGCTACACCTTC. Translating gives CASSPRGLIWYGYTF.